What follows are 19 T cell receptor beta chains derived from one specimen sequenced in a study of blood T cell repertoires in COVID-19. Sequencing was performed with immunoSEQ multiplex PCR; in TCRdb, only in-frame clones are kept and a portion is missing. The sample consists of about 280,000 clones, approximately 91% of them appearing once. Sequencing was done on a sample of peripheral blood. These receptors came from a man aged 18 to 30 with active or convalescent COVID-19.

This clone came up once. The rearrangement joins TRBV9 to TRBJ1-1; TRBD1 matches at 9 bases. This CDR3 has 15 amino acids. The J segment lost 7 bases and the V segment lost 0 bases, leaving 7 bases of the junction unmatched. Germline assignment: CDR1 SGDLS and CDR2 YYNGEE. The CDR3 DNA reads TGTGCCAGCAGCGTAGGAAACAGGGGGCTAGGTGAAGCTTTCTTT. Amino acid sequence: CASSVGNRGLGEAFF.

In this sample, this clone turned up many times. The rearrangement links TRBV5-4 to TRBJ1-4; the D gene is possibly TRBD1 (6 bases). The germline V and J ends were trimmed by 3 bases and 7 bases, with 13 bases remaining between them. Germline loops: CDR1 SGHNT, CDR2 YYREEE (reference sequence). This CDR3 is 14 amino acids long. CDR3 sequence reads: CASSSRTDSEKLFF. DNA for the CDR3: TGTGCCAGCAGCTCCCGGACAGATTCTGAAAAACTGTTTTTT. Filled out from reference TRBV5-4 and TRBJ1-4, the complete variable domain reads ETGVTQSPTHLIKTRGQQVTLRCSSQSGHNTVSWYQQALGQGPQFIFQYYREEENGRGNFPPRFSGLQFPNYSSELNVNALELDDSALYLCASSSRTDSEKLFFGSGTQLSVL.

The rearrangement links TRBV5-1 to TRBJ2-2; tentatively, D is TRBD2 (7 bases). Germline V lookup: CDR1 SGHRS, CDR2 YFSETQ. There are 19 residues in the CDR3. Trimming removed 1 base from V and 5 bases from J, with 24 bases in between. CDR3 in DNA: TGCGCCAGCAGCTTGTTTCCTAGCGGTGGTCTAAGGGGGACCGGGGAGCTGTTTTTT. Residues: CASSLFPSGGLRGTGELFF.

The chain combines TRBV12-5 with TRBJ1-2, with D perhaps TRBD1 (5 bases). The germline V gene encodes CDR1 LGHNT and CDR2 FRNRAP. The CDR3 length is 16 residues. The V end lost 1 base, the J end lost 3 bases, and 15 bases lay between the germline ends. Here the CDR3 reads CASGLGAPGGDYGYTF. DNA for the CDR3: TGTGCTAGTGGTTTGGGTGCCCCCGGGGGGGACTATGGCTACACCTTC.

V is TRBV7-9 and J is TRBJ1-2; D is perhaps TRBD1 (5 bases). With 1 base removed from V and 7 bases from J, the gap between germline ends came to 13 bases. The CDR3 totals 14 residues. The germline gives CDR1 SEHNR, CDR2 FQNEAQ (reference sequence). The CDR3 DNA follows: TGTGCCAGCAGCTTAGGTTTGGCAGGGCGTGGCTACACCTTC. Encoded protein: CASSLGLAGRGYTF.

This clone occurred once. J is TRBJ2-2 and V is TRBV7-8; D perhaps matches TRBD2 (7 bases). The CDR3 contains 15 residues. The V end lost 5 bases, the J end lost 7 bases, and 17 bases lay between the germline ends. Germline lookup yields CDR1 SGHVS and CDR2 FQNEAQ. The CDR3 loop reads CASSRAGGQGGELFF. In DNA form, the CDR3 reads TGTGCCAGCAGCCGAGCCGGGGGGCAGGGCGGGGAGCTGTTTTTT.

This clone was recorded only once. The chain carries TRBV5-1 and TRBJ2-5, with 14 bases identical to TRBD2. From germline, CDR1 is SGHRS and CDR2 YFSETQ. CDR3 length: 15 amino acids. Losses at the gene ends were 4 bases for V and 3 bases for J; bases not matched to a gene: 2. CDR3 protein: CASSTGLAGEETQYF. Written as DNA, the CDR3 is TGCGCCAGCAGCACGGGACTAGCGGGGGAAGAGACCCAGTACTTC.

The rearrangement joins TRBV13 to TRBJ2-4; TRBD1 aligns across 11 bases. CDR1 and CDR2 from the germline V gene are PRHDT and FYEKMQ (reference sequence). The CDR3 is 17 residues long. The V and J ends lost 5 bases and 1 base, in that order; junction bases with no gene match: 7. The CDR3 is CASSAIRDRGAKNIQYF. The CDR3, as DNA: TGTGCCAGCAGCGCAATCCGGGACAGGGGGGCCAAAAACATTCAGTACTTC.

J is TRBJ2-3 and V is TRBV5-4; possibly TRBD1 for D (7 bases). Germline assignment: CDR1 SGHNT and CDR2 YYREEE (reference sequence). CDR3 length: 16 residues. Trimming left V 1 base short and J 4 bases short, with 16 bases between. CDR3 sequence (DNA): TGTGCCAGCAGCTTGCTATCAGGGGGAGGCCCAGATACGCAGTATTTT. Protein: CASSLLSGGGPDTQYF.

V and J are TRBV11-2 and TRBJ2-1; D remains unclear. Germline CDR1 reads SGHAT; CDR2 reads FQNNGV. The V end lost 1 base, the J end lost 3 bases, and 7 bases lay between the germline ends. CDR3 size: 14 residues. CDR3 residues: CASSLALLYNEQFF. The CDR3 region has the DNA TGTGCCAGCAGCTTAGCTCTTCTCTACAATGAGCAGTTCTTC.

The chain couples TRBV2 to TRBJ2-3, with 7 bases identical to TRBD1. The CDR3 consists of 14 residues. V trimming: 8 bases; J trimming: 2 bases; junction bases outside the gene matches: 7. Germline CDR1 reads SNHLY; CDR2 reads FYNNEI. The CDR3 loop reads CASGQADFTDTQYF. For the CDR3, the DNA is TGTGCCAGCGGACAGGCAGATTTCACAGATACGCAGTATTTT.

The CDR3 loop reads CASSLGREDPPGYTF. Written as DNA, the CDR3 is TGTGCCAGCAGCTTAGGCAGGGAAGACCCCCCTGGCTACACCTTC. This chain links TRBV13 with TRBJ1-2; D is possibly TRBD1 (5 bases). The V end was cut by 0 bases, the J end by 7 bases, with 15 bases between. Germline loops: CDR1 PRHDT, CDR2 FYEKMQ (reference sequence). The CDR3 contains 15 residues.

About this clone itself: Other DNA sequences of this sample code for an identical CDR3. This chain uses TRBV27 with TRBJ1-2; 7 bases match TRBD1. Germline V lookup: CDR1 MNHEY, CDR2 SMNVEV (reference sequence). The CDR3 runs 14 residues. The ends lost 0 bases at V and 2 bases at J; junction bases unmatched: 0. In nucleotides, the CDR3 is TGTGCCAGCAGTTTATCGGGACAGAACTATGGCTACACCTTC. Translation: CASSLSGQNYGYTF.

In nucleotides, the CDR3 is TGTGCCAGCACCCACAGGGACTATCCCTACGAGCAGTACTTC. Its protein product is CASTHRDYPYEQYF. The gene calls are TRBV2 and TRBJ2-7; TRBD2 might be the D (7 bases). Germline V CDR1 and CDR2: SNHLY, FYNNEI. Trimming removed 7 bases from V and 2 bases from J, with 15 bases in between. This CDR3 comprises 14 residues.

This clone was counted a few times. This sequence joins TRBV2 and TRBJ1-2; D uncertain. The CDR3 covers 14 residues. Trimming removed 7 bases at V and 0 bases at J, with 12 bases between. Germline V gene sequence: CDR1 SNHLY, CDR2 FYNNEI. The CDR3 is CASTGSATNYGYTF. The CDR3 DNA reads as TGTGCCAGCACCGGGTCCGCCACTAACTATGGCTACACCTTC. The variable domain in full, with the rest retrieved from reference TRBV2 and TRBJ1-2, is EPEVTQTPSHQVTQMGQEVILRCVPISNHLYFYWYRQILGQKVEFLVSFYNNEISEKSEIFDDQFSVERPDGSNFTLKIRSTKLEDSAMYFCASTGSATNYGYTFGSGTRLTVV.

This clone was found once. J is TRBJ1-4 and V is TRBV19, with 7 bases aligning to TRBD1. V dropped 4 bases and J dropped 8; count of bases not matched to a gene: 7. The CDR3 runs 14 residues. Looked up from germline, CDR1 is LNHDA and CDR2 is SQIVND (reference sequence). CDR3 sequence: CASSRGQRGEKLFF. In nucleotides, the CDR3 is TGTGCCAGTAGTAGGGGACAGAGGGGCGAAAAACTGTTTTTT.

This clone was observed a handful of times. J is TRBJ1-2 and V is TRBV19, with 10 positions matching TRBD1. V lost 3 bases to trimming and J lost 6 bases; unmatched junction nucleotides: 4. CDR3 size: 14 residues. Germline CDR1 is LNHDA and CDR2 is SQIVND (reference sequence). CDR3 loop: CASSMPGTGDGYTF. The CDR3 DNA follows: TGTGCCAGTAGTATGCCAGGGACAGGGGATGGCTACACCTTC.

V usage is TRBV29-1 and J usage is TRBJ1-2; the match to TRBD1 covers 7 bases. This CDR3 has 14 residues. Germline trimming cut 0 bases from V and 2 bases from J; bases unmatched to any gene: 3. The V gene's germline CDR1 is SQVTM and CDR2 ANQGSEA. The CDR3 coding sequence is TGCAGCGTTGAAGATGCGGGACAGAACTATGGCTACACCTTC. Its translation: CSVEDAGQNYGYTF. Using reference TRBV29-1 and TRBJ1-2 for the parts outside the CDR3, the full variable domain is SAVISQKPSRDICQRGTSLTIQCQVDSQVTMMFWYRQQPGQSLTLIATANQGSEATYESGFVIDKFPISRPNLTFSTLTVSNMSPEDSSIYLCSVEDAGQNYGYTFGSGTRLTVV.

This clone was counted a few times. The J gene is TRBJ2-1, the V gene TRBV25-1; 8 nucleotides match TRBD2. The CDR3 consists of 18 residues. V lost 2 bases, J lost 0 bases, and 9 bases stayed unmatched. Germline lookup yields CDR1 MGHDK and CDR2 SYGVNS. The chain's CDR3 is CASSELGSGVDSYNEQFF. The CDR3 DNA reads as TGTGCCAGCAGTGAACTAGGTAGCGGGGTTGACTCCTACAATGAGCAGTTCTTC.